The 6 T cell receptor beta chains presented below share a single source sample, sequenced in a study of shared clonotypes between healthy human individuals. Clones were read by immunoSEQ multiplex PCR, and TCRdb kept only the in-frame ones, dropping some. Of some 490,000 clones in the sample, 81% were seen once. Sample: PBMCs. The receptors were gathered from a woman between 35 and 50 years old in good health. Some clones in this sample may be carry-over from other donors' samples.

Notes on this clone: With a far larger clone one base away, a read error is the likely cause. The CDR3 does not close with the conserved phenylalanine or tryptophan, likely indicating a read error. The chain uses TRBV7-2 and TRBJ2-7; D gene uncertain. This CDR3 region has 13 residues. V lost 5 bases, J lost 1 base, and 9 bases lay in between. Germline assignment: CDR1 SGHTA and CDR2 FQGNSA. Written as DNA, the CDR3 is TGTGCCAGCAGCCGAGTGCCTTCCTACGAGCAGTACCTC. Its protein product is CASSRVPSYEQYL.

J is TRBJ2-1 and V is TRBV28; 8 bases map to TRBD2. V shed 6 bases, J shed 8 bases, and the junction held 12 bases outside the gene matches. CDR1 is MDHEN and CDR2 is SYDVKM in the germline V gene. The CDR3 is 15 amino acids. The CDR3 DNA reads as TGTGCCAGCAGCTTAACTGGGGGACTAGTGGATGAGCAGTTCTTC. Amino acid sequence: CASSLTGGLVDEQFF. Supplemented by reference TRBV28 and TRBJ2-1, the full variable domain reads DVKVTQSSRYLVKRTGEKVFLECVQDMDHENMFWYRQDPGLGLRLIYFSYDVKMKEKGDIPEGYSVSREKKERFSLILESASTNQTSMYLCASSLTGGLVDEQFFGPGTRLTVL.

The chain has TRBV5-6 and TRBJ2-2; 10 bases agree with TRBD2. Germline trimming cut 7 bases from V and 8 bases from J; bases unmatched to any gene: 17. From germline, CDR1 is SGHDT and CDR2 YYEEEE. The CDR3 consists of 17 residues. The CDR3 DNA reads TGTGCCAGCCCCCACCTTTCCGGGACTAGCGATGATGGGGAGCTGTTTTTT. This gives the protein CASPHLSGTSDDGELFF. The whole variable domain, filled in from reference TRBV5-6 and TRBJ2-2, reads DAGVTQSPTHLIKTRGQQVTLRCSPKSGHDTVSWYQQALGQGPQFIFQYYEEEERQRGNFPDRFSGHQFPNYSSELNVNALLLGDSALYLCASPHLSGTSDDGELFFGEGSRLTVL.

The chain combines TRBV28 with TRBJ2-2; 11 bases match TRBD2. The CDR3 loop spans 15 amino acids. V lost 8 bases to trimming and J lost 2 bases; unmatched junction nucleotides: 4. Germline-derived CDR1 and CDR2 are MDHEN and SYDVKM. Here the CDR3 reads CASGRLAGNTGELFF. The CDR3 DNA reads TGTGCCAGCGGTAGACTAGCGGGAAACACCGGGGAGCTGTTTTTT.

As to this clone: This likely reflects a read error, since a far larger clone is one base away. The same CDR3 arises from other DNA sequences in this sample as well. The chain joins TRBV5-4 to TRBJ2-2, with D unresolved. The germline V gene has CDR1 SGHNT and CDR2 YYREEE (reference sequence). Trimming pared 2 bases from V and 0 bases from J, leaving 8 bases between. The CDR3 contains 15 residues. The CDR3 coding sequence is TGTGCCAGCAGCTTCTCCAGAGCGAACACCGGGGAGCTGTTTTTT. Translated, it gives CASSFSRANTGELFF.

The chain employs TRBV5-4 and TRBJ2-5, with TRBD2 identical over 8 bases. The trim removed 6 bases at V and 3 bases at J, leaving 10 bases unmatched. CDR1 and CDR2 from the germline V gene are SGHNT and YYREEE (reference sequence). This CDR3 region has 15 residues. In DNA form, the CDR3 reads TGTGCCAGCAACCTAAAGAGTAGCGGGGAAGAGACCCAGTACTTC. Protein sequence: CASNLKSSGEETQYF. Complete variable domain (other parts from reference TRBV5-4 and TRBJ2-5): ETGVTQSPTHLIKTRGQQVTLRCSSQSGHNTVSWYQQALGQGPQFIFQYYREEENGRGNFPPRFSGLQFPNYSSELNVNALELDDSALYLCASNLKSSGEETQYFGPGTRLLVL.